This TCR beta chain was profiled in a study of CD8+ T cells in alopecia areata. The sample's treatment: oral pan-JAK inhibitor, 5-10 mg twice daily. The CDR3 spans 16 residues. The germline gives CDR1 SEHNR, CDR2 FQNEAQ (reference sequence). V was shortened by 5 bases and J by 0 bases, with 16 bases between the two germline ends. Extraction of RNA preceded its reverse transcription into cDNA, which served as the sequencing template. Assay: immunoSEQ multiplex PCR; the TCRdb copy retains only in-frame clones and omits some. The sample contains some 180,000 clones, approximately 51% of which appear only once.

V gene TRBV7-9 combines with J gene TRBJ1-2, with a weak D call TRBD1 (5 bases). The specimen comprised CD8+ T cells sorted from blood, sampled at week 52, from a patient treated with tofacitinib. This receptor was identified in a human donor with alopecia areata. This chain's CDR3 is CASSPGVDRTNYGYTF. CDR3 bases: TGTGCCAGCAGCCCTGGGGTTGACAGAACTAACTATGGCTACACCTTC.